These 20 T cell receptor beta chains were all obtained from the same sample, sequenced in a study of T cells in Graves' hyperthyroidism and ophthalmopathy. Amplification targeted TCR beta CDR3 regions from RNA transcripts. The HTBI primer set drove a first-round RT-PCR of the TCR CDR3. TCRdb ran MiXCR on the multiplex PCR reads and lists one entry per CDR3 protein. The sample yields hundreds of thousands of distinct CDR3 sequences, under 20% seen once. The sample was blood. The receptors were gathered from a woman aged 25 to 39 with Graves' hyperthyroidism.

This clonotype was seen just once. V and J are TRBV19 and TRBJ2-7; D unclear. V gave up 5 bases and J gave up 7 bases, with 18 bases separating them. Germline CDR1 LNHDA, CDR2 SQIVND (reference sequence). This CDR3 spans 14 amino acids. The CDR3, as DNA: TGTGCCAGTAGTGTTGGCAGCTATACGAGGGAGCAGTACTTC. Residues: CASSVGSYTREQYF.

There are many counts of this clonotype. The gene calls are TRBV28 and TRBJ2-1; D uncertain. Trimming left V 7 bases short and J 2 bases short, with 15 bases between. The CDR3 is 15 residues long. The germline V gene encodes CDR1 MDHEN and CDR2 SYDVKM. The CDR3 sequence is CASNPLGLAYNEQFF. The CDR3 nucleotides are TGTGCCAGCAACCCGTTGGGGTTGGCCTACAATGAGCAGTTCTTC.

This clonotype has only a few counts. The chain couples TRBV20-1 to TRBJ1-6; D is ambiguous. The CDR3 length is 11 residues. V was clipped by 2 bases and J by 12 bases, with 8 bases between them. Germline V gives CDR1 DFQATT, CDR2 SNEGSKA (reference sequence). The CDR3 nucleotides are TGCAGTGCTAGACGTGACGGACCCCTCCACTTT. It encodes CSARRDGPLHF.

This clonotype came up many times. The J gene is TRBJ1-4, the V gene TRBV27; D is uncertain. Germline V gene lookup returns CDR1 MNHEY and CDR2 SMNVEV (reference sequence). CDR3 length: 15 residues. V gave up 8 bases and J gave up 2 bases, with 15 bases separating them. CDR3 DNA sequence: TGTGCCAGCCGCCCCTTACAGACTACTAATGAAAAACTGTTTTTT. Translation: CASRPLQTTNEKLFF.

This clonotype has at least ten counts. The CDR3 sequence is CASSLQIQETQYF. CDR3 sequence (DNA): TGTGCCAGCAGCTTGCAGATCCAAGAGACCCAGTACTTC. The chain joins TRBV11-3 to TRBJ2-5, with D uncertain. Trimming shortened V by 3 bases and J by 1 base, and 6 bases separated the two germline ends. The CDR3 consists of 13 residues. Per germline, CDR1 SGHNT and CDR2 YENEEA.

The table lists this clonotype with many counts. The V call is TRBV27, the J call TRBJ1-1, with D possibly matching TRBD1 (5 bases). Germline V gives CDR1 MNHEY, CDR2 SMNVEV (reference sequence). The CDR3 sequence is 16 residues long. V was trimmed by 2 bases and J by 1 base, leaving 14 bases between them. CDR3 in amino acids: CASSLRPTDKNTEAFF. The DNA for the CDR3 is TGTGCCAGCAGTTTAAGGCCGACAGACAAGAACACTGAAGCTTTCTTT.

This chain uses TRBV5-1 with TRBJ2-2; a possible D gene is TRBD2 (6 bases). The CDR3 totals 14 residues. Trimming cost V 4 bases and J 3 bases, with 10 bases left between them. Germline V gene lookup returns CDR1 SGHRS and CDR2 YFSETQ. The CDR3 DNA is TGCGCCAGCAGCACGGGACTTCACACCGGGGAGCTGTTTTTT. The encoded protein is CASSTGLHTGELFF.

This clonotype was seen ten or more times. This sequence joins TRBV11-3 and TRBJ2-3, with 7 bases identical to TRBD2. This CDR3 spans 13 amino acids. Germline CDR1 reads SGHNT; CDR2 reads YENEEA. The junction had 2 bases not matched to a gene; V was cut back by 2 bases and J by 6 bases. CDR3 DNA sequence: TGTGCCAGCAGCTTAAGGGAGGGGGATACGCAGTATTTT. Protein: CASSLREGDTQYF.

Ten or more counts support this clonotype. The chain recombines TRBV11-2 with TRBJ1-3; unclear D gene. The CDR3 sequence is 17 residues long. V lost 5 bases to trimming and J lost 0 bases, with 17 bases between them. The germline V gene has CDR1 SGHAT and CDR2 FQNNGV. CDR3 sequence (DNA): TGTGCCAGCAGCCGCCCCCCGGACGGGAGCTCTGGAAACACCATATATTTT. It yields the protein CASSRPPDGSSGNTIYF.

This clonotype was seen repeatedly, ten times or more. The V gene is TRBV27, the J gene TRBJ2-7; no firm D call. Germline CDR1 is MNHEY and CDR2 is SMNVEV (reference sequence). CDR3 length: 11 residues. Deletions cut 5 bases from V and 9 bases from J, with 11 bases between. CDR3 in DNA: TGTGCCAGCAGTCCCGGCAACCGGCAGTACTTC. Protein sequence: CASSPGNRQYF.

On this clonotype itself: One junction end does not reproduce the germline sequence, and a read error may be involved. V gene TRBV11-1 combines with J gene TRBJ1-5; maybe TRBD1 (6 bases). This CDR3 comprises 16 residues. CDR1 is SGHAT, CDR2 FQDESV, per germline (reference sequence). For the CDR3, the DNA is TGCGCCAGCAGCCAATCGCTGACAGGACTGGGACAGCCCCAGCATTTT. Protein product: CASSQSLTGLGQPQHF.

The chain is built from TRBV5-1 and TRBJ2-7; D perhaps matches TRBD2 (7 bases). This CDR3 is 12 amino acids long. CDR1 and CDR2 (germline): SGHRS, YFSETQ. V dropped 4 bases and J dropped 7 bases, with 12 bases sitting between them. The CDR3 sequence is CASSAGEGEQYF. As DNA, the CDR3 is TGCGCCAGCAGCGCAGGGGAGGGAGAGCAGTACTTC.

This clonotype was seen more than once but under ten times. This rearrangement joins TRBV29-1 to TRBJ2-4, with 8 bases fitting TRBD1. The CDR3 loop spans 22 amino acids. Unmatched junction bases numbered 22, after V lost 0 bases and J lost 0 bases. Germline lookup yields CDR1 SQVTM and CDR2 ANQGSEA. DNA of the CDR3: TGCAGCGTTGAAGATAATTCGCCGGACAGGGAACCTACAGTTCTAGCCAAAAACATTCAGTACTTC. Its translation: CSVEDNSPDREPTVLAKNIQYF.

At least ten counts were recorded for this clonotype. The chain combines TRBV18 with TRBJ1-5, with D tentatively TRBD1 (5 bases). The CDR3 runs 15 residues. Germline-derived CDR1 and CDR2 are KGHSH and LQKENI. Between the trimmed V and J ends, which lost 4 bases and 7 bases, there was a span of 17 bases. The CDR3 sequence is CASSLGTEVWQPQHF. The CDR3 coding sequence is TGTGCCAGCTCACTCGGGACCGAGGTTTGGCAGCCCCAGCATTTT.

This clonotype has a count of ten or more. This chain links TRBV13 with TRBJ2-7; weak D call: TRBD1 (6 bases). Germline CDR1 PRHDT, CDR2 FYEKMQ (reference sequence). This CDR3 contains 14 residues. V was clipped by 8 bases and J by 0 bases, with 14 bases between them. CDR3 protein: CASGRGGASYEQYF. The CDR3 DNA reads as TGTGCCAGCGGACGAGGGGGAGCCTCCTACGAGCAGTACTTC.

This clonotype was counted many times. The chain recombines TRBV18 with TRBJ1-5; tentatively, D is TRBD1 (6 bases). The CDR3 consists of 15 residues. Looked up from germline, CDR1 is KGHSH and CDR2 is LQKENI. V shed 0 bases and J shed 4 bases, with 10 bases lying between them. CDR3 DNA: TGTGCCAGCTCACCACCCGGGGGCGGGAATCAGCCCCAGCATTTT. It translates to CASSPPGGGNQPQHF.

This chain uses TRBV10-2 with TRBJ2-2; D remains unclear. Deletions cut 7 bases from V and 7 bases from J, with 10 bases between. The CDR3 extends over 12 amino acids. Germline V CDR1 and CDR2: WSHSY, SAAADI. The chain's CDR3 is CASKPQSGELFF. For the CDR3, the DNA is TGCGCCAGCAAGCCCCAGAGCGGGGAGCTGTTTTTT.

The genes are TRBV5-1 and TRBJ2-6; 8 bases are shared with TRBD1. This CDR3 spans 18 amino acids. CDR1 SGHRS and CDR2 YFSETQ come from the germline V gene. With V trimmed by 4 bases and J by 2 bases, 11 bases remained unmatched. The chain's CDR3 is CASSTPQGGSTGANVLTF. The CDR3 coding sequence is TGCGCCAGCAGCACCCCACAGGGGGGATCCACTGGGGCCAACGTCCTGACTTTC.

This clonotype was detected a few times. The chain employs TRBV6-2 or TRBV6-3 and TRBJ1-2; D uncertain. The V gene's germline CDR1 is MNHEY and CDR2 SVGEGT. There are 13 residues in the CDR3. V lost 2 bases and J lost 3, with 7 bases in between. The CDR3 spells CASSYRLDYGYTF. CDR3 nucleotide sequence: TGTGCCAGCAGTTACCGGTTGGACTATGGCTACACCTTC.

At least ten counts were recorded for this clonotype. CDR3 sequence: CASSFPGAPNEQFF. As DNA, the CDR3 is TGTGCCAGCAGCTTTCCAGGAGCCCCCAATGAGCAGTTCTTC. The chain employs TRBV6-1 and TRBJ2-1; no clear D. V was trimmed by 6 bases and J by 6 bases, leaving 15 bases between them. Germline-derived CDR1 and CDR2 are MNHNS and SASEGT. The CDR3 runs to 14 residues.